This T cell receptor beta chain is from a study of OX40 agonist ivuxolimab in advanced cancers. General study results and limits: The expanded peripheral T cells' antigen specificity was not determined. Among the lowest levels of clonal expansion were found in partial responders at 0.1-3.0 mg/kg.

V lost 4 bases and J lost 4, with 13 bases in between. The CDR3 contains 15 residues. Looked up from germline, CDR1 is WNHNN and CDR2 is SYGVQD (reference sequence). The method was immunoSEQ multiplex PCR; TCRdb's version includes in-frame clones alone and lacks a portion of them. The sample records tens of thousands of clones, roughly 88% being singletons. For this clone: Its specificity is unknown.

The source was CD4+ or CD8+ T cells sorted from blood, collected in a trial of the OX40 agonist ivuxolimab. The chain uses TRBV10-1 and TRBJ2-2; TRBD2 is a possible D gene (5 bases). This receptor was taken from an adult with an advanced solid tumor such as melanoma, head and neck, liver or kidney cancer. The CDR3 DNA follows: TGCGCCAGCAGTGGGATGGGAGCGCCCACCGGGGAGCTGTTTTTT. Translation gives CASSGMGAPTGELFF.